These T cell receptor beta chains were read from a single sample in a study of T-cell memory formation after mild COVID-19. TCRdb re-called the 5' RACE reads through MiXCR, storing one row per CDR3 protein. The sample yields 92,000 or so distinct CDR3 sequences, about 15% seen once. Sequencing was carried out using PBMCs or a T cell subset sorted from them (not recorded which). The source of these receptors is a man aged 18 to 29 who had mild COVID-19 (a few samples of this study predate the infection). Cell type and time point are not known. The CDR3 runs from the conserved cysteine through the conserved F or W. A D gene is named only where the DNA matches it firmly. Clone size is shown for a subset of rows, as once, few, many or a class of expanded clone.

v_call	d_call	clone_size	j_call	cdr3_nt	cdr3_aa
TRBV12-3/TRBV12-4	-	many	TRBJ2-7	TGTGCCAGCAGTTTTTCCAGCAGCTACGAGCAGTACTTC	CASSFSSSYEQYF
TRBV13	-	few	TRBJ1-1	TGTGCCAGCAGCTTAGGCCGGGGTCGGATGAACACTGAAGCTTTCTTT	CASSLGRGRMNTEAFF
TRBV4-3	-	few	TRBJ1-2	TGCGCCAGCAGCCAAGATCCTAGCGGGGCCGCTAACTATGGCTACACCTTC	CASSQDPSGAANYGYTF
TRBV25-1	TRBD1	few	TRBJ2-3	TGTGCCAGCAGTAAAACCCGGGACAGGGTCACAGATACGCAGTATTTT	CASSKTRDRVTDTQYF
TRBV4-1	TRBD2	-	TRBJ2-5	TGCGCCAGCAGCCAATATGCGACTAGCGGGGGAGGAGAGACCCAGTACTTC	CASSQYATSGGGETQYF
TRBV20-1	-	few	TRBJ2-5	TGCAGTGCTAGAGATGAGGTCGCAGGCCTGGGAGAGACCCAGTACTTC	CSARDEVAGLGETQYF
TRBV11-2	TRBD2	-	TRBJ2-1	TGTGCCAGCAGCATAGCGGGGGGACCGCTCAATGAGCAGTTCTTC	CASSIAGGPLNEQFF
TRBV5-1	-	few	TRBJ1-5	TGCGCCAGCAGCCCCTTCCCGGGACAAGACCAGCCCCAGCATTTT	CASSPFPGQDQPQHF
TRBV7-2	-	-	TRBJ2-2	TGTGCCAGCAGCTCATCGCGACAGGGGAGGGCCGGGGAGCTGTTTTTT	CASSSSRQGRAGELFF
TRBV6-2/TRBV6-3	-	-	TRBJ2-1	TGTGCCAGCAGCCCCCCCGGGGGACTTTTCGATGAGCAGTTCTTC	CASSPPGGLFDEQFF
TRBV29-1	-	few	TRBJ2-6	TGCAGCGTTGAAGTCCGGGAAGCGCATGGGGCCAACGTCCTGACTTTC	CSVEVREAHGANVLTF
TRBV12-3/TRBV12-4	-	many	TRBJ2-3	TGTGCCAGCAGTCCGGGTACAGATACGCAGTATTTT	CASSPGTDTQYF
TRBV7-2	TRBD1	-	TRBJ2-5	TGTGCCAGCAGCCTACCCGAGGACAGGACCCAAGAGACCCAGTACTTC	CASSLPEDRTQETQYF
TRBV3-1	TRBD2	few	TRBJ2-5	TGTGCCAGCAGCCCTCTAGCGGGGGGGCCCGGAGTGGAGACCCAGTACTTC	CASSPLAGGPGVETQYF
TRBV11-2	-	few	TRBJ1-1	TGTGCCAGCAGCTTACAGGGGCACACTGAAGCTTTCTTT	CASSLQGHTEAFF
TRBV7-6	TRBD2	-	TRBJ2-2	TGTGCCAGCTATGCGGGAGTAGGCACCGGGGAGCTGTTTTTT	CASYAGVGTGELFF
TRBV4-1	-	many	TRBJ2-7	TGCGCCAGCAGCCCGAGCCAGGGTAACGAGCAGTACTTC	CASSPSQGNEQYF
TRBV7-2	-	-	TRBJ2-3	TGTGCCAGCAGCTACGGGACTGGAGATACGCAGTATTTT	CASSYGTGDTQYF
TRBV6-2/TRBV6-3	TRBD2	-	TRBJ2-1	TGTGCCAGCACCGGGACTAGGAGTCCTTTCGGTGAGCAGTTCTTC	CASTGTRSPFGEQFF
TRBV10-3	-	many	TRBJ1-4	TGTGCCATCAGTGAGTCGACGCGGCACCCGTGGATTGAAAAACTGTTTTTT	CAISESTRHPWIEKLFF
TRBV29-1	TRBD1	few	TRBJ2-3	TGCAGCGGGGAAACTGACAGGGGAACAGATACGCAGTATTTT	CSGETDRGTDTQYF
TRBV6-6	-	few	TRBJ2-2	TGTGCCAGCAGTTACTCGGGGTTAGTGGACACCGGGGAGCTGTTTTTT	CASSYSGLVDTGELFF
TRBV27	TRBD2	-	TRBJ2-1	TGTGCCAGCAGTCACGGGACTAGCGGTCACAATGAGCAGTTCTTC	CASSHGTSGHNEQFF
TRBV5-6	-	few	TRBJ1-5	TGTGCCAGCAGCACGGGAGAGACGAATCAGCCCCAGCATTTT	CASSTGETNQPQHF
TRBV12-3/TRBV12-4	-	-	TRBJ2-2	TGTGCCAGCAGTTCGGGACTGACCACCGGGGAGCTGTTTTTT	CASSSGLTTGELFF
TRBV7-9	TRBD1	few	TRBJ1-4	TGTGCCAGCAGCTTAGGCGGGACAGGCTCAAATGAAAAACTGTTTTTT	CASSLGGTGSNEKLFF
TRBV11-2	TRBD2	-	TRBJ2-2	TGTGCCAGCAGCCCTACTAGCGGGGGGACCGGGGAGCTGTTTTTT	CASSPTSGGTGELFF
TRBV24-1	TRBD1	few	TRBJ2-7	TGTGCCATCTCCGGGACAGGGCCCTACGAGCAGTACTTC	CAISGTGPYEQYF
TRBV5-1	TRBD2	few	TRBJ2-1	TGCGCCAGCAGCTGGAATAGCGGGGGGTATGAGCAGTTCTTC	CASSWNSGGYEQFF
TRBV10-3	-	few	TRBJ1-4	TGTGCCATCAGTGAGTCGATAGGGGCAACTAATGAAAAACTGTTTTTT	CAISESIGATNEKLFF